These 20 T cell receptor beta chains share one sample of origin, sequenced in a study of identical twins (dated by TCRdb to 2016 to 2017). The library relied on 5' RACE. Sequencing instrument: Illumina HiSeq 2000. The public reads were reanalyzed by TCRdb: fastp trimming at Q25, MiXCR alignment, in-frame beta chains only. CDR3 protein sequences are deduplicated, and each keeps its most common genes and DNA. This sample gives a few hundred thousand distinct CDR3 sequences in total; roughly 9% of them show up just once. Jointly, the top ten make up about 8.1% of the sample. The material sequenced was naive T cells sorted from blood. The cell subset or site label corresponds to: cells isolated with a human naive T-cell isolation kit. The origin of the receptors is a woman between 45 and 60 years old in good health.

There are a few counts of this clonotype. As DNA, the CDR3 is TGTGCCAGCAGTTTCGGGTTAGTGGAGACCCAGTACTTC. It is translated as CASSFGLVETQYF. This sequence joins TRBV12-3 or TRBV12-4 and TRBJ2-5, with D uncertain. V lost 3 bases, J lost 5 bases, and 10 bases lay in between. The CDR3 totals 13 residues.

This clonotype was seen many times. Possible read error: a much larger clone is one base away. The gene calls are TRBV5-5 and TRBJ1-2; D unresolved. There are 13 residues in the CDR3. Germline V lookup: CDR1 SGHKS, CDR2 YYEKEE (reference sequence). The CDR3 spells CASSLEAAYGYPF. CDR3 in DNA: TGTGCCAGCAGCTTGGAGGCGGCTTATGGCTACCCCTTC.

This chain joins TRBV7-6 and TRBJ2-1; D is unresolved. This CDR3 has 12 residues. With 1 base removed from V and 7 bases from J, the gap between germline ends came to 5 bases. The V gene's germline CDR1 is SGHVS and CDR2 FNYEAQ. The CDR3: CASSLVSNEQFF. The CDR3 nucleotides are TGTGCCAGCAGCTTAGTGTCGAATGAGCAGTTCTTC.

This clonotype was seen many times. The V call is TRBV5-1, the J call TRBJ1-1; D possibly corresponds to TRBD1 (6 bases). Trimming left V 0 bases short and J 5 bases short, with 17 bases between. CDR3 length equals 16 residues. The V gene's germline CDR1 is SGHRS and CDR2 YFSETQ. The CDR3 nucleotides read TGCGCCAGCAGCTTGGAGTCTCCAGGGGTGGGGACTGAAGCTTTCTTT. Its translation is CASSLESPGVGTEAFF.

This chain connects TRBV12-3 or TRBV12-4 to TRBJ1-5; maybe TRBD1 (6 bases). Deletions cut 1 base from V and 4 bases from J, with 14 bases between. CDR3 length: 16 amino acids. CDR3 DNA sequence: TGTGCCAGCAGTTTAGGCGGGACAAGACTTAATCAGCCCCAGCATTTT. It translates to CASSLGGTRLNQPQHF.

The rearrangement uses TRBV20-1 and TRBJ2-2, with 11 bases lining up with TRBD1. The CDR3 spans 16 residues. Germline V gene sequence: CDR1 DFQATT, CDR2 SNEGSKA (reference sequence). V lost 5 bases and J lost 5; bases outside the gene matches: 10. CDR3 sequence (DNA): TGCAGTGCTCGGAAACAGGACAGGGGGCTGACCGGGGAGCTGTTTTTT. Translation gives CSARKQDRGLTGELFF.

This clonotype has only a few counts. The chain recombines TRBV29-1 with TRBJ1-1; D gene ambiguous. CDR3 size: 13 residues. Deletions cut 8 bases from V and 1 base from J, with 14 bases between. The germline V gene has CDR1 SQVTM and CDR2 ANQGSEA. In nucleotides, the CDR3 is TGCAGCTTGTCGGGGAGGGCGAACACTGAAGCTTTCTTT. It encodes CSLSGRANTEAFF.

This clonotype was counted between two and nine times. The J gene is TRBJ2-7, the V gene TRBV3-1, with 8 bases fitting TRBD1. Looked up from germline, CDR1 is LGHDT and CDR2 is YNNKEL (reference sequence). This CDR3 has 15 amino acids. Germline trimming cut 5 bases from V and 5 bases from J; bases unmatched to any gene: 11. CDR3 loop: CASSARTGSMHEQYF. CDR3 DNA: TGTGCCAGCAGCGCCCGGACAGGGAGTATGCACGAGCAGTACTTC.

This clonotype was counted many times. The genes are TRBV5-1 and TRBJ1-2; tentatively, D is TRBD1 (6 bases). V lost 1 base and J 5 bases, leaving 15 bases between the germline ends. The CDR3 is 15 amino acids. Per the germline V gene, CDR1 is SGHRS and CDR2 is YFSETQ. CDR3 sequence: CASSLRADSTYGYTF. CDR3 sequence (DNA): TGCGCCAGCAGCTTGAGGGCGGACAGTACTTATGGCTACACCTTC.

This chain joins TRBV20-1 and TRBJ1-1, with D uncertain. Germline lookup yields CDR1 DFQATT and CDR2 SNEGSKA (reference sequence). Trimming removed 5 bases from V and 4 bases from J, with 14 bases in between. This CDR3 contains 13 residues. Written as DNA, the CDR3 is TGCAGTGCTTCGGGGTCCCTGCTCACTGAAGCTTTCTTT. As protein: CSASGSLLTEAFF.

This clonotype was observed at least ten times. The chain carries TRBV10-3 and TRBJ2-5, with D perhaps TRBD2 (6 bases). The CDR3 covers 14 residues. V lost 6 bases and J lost 4, with 15 bases in between. Per the germline V gene, CDR1 is ENHRY and CDR2 is SYGVKD. CDR3 loop: CAISGDIAVETQYF. The CDR3 bases are TGTGCCATCAGCGGCGACATAGCGGTAGAGACCCAGTACTTC.

The chain combines TRBV12-5 with TRBJ1-4, with D unclear. V shed 5 bases and J shed 3 bases, with 13 bases lying between them. Germline V gene lookup returns CDR1 LGHNT and CDR2 FRNRAP. The CDR3 is made up of 15 amino acids. DNA for the CDR3: TGTGCTAGTGGTCCGAACCTGGGAGCTAATGAAAAACTGTTTTTT. Translating gives CASGPNLGANEKLFF.

This clonotype was counted once. The chain carries TRBV11-2 and TRBJ2-3; TRBD2 matches at 7 bases. Looked up from germline, CDR1 is SGHAT and CDR2 is FQNNGV. V lost 5 bases to trimming and J lost 6 bases; unmatched junction nucleotides: 11. The CDR3 contains 15 residues. CDR3 amino acids: CASSRISGPGDTQYF. The CDR3 coding sequence is TGTGCCAGCAGCAGAATTAGCGGGCCGGGGGATACGCAGTATTTT.

There are many counts of this clonotype. V usage is TRBV11-3 and J usage is TRBJ1-6; D is ambiguous. Germline-derived CDR1 and CDR2 are SGHNT and YENEEA. The CDR3 sequence is 15 residues long. V was clipped by 0 bases and J by 6 bases, with 9 bases between them. This CDR3 is CASSLEMSLNSPLHF. CDR3 bases: TGTGCCAGCAGCTTAGAAATGTCCCTTAATTCACCCCTCCACTTT.

This clonotype was seen ten or more times. The gene calls are TRBV29-1 and TRBJ1-2; D ambiguous. This CDR3 is built from 13 residues. V gave up 4 bases and J gave up 7 bases, with 16 bases separating them. The germline CDR1 and CDR2 sequences are SQVTM and ANQGSEA. The CDR3 DNA reads as TGCAGCGTTGGGGAGCCCGTGGCCTTTGGCTACACCTTC. This encodes CSVGEPVAFGYTF.

This clonotype appeared many times. The chain links TRBV4-1 to TRBJ2-1; no clear D. The germline gives CDR1 MGHRA, CDR2 YSYEKL. The CDR3 loop spans 17 amino acids. V dropped 3 bases and J dropped 4 bases, with 19 bases sitting between them. The CDR3 region has the DNA TGCGCCAGCAGCCAGGGCCGAGCGTGGCCTTTTTACAATGAGCAGTTCTTC. It codes for CASSQGRAWPFYNEQFF.

The J gene is TRBJ2-3, the V gene TRBV18, with D unresolved. The CDR3 sequence is 12 residues long. V was pared by 8 bases and J by 0 bases, with 6 bases between. Germline lookup yields CDR1 KGHSH and CDR2 LQKENI. The CDR3 coding sequence is TGTGCCAGCCTCGGAAGCACAGATACGCAGTATTTT. It is translated as CASLGSTDTQYF. Variable domain in full (rest from reference TRBV18 and TRBJ2-3): NAGVMQNPRHLVRRRGQEARLRCSPMKGHSHVYWYRQLPEEGLKFMVYLQKENIIDESGMPKERFSAEFPKEGPSILRIQQVVRGDSAAYFCASLGSTDTQYFGPGTRLTVL.

This clonotype was counted a few times. The chain has TRBV20-1 and TRBJ2-7; possibly TRBD2 for D (7 bases). The CDR3 totals 11 residues. Germline values: CDR1 DFQATT, CDR2 SNEGSKA (reference sequence). As DNA, the CDR3 is TGCAGTGCGAGGGGGGGGGACTTCATGGGCGTC. It is translated as CSARGGDFMGV.

This clonotype appeared many times. V gene TRBV29-1 combines with J gene TRBJ2-1; D gene unclear. Germline V lookup: CDR1 SQVTM, CDR2 ANQGSEA. Trimming took off 3 bases at V and 3 bases at J, with 12 bases between the two ends. This CDR3 has 14 amino acids. The CDR3 is CSVEGLPGYNEQFF. DNA of the CDR3: TGCAGCGTTGAGGGCCTCCCTGGCTACAATGAGCAGTTCTTC.

This clonotype was detected many times. DNA of the CDR3: TGTGCCAGCGAAAGGACCCACACAGATACGCAGTATTTT. This sequence encodes CASERTHTDTQYF. The chain has TRBV12-3 or TRBV12-4 and TRBJ2-3; D is undetermined. The V end was cut by 8 bases, the J end by 2 bases, with 11 bases between. The CDR3 consists of 13 residues.